Listed below are T cell receptor beta chains from one sample, sequenced in a study of shared T cell receptors in the human thymus. Profiled with immunoSEQ multiplex PCR; TCRdb holds only in-frame clones, not every one. Of approximately 760,000 clones listed, 80% to 90% are singletons. These data are also associated with another study on human thymus T cells.

Sequenced sample: thymocytes. The receptors come from a girl less than two years old with a congenital heart defect. Both conserved end residues are part of each CDR3. A D gene is named only where the DNA matches it firmly. Clone size, where shown, is once, few, many, or a class for clones that have expanded.

j_gene: TRBJ2-3
d_gene: TRBD2
v_gene: TRBV11-2
abundance: .
CDR3nt: TGTGCCAGCAGCCCTGAAACTCTAGCGGGGTGGGATACGCAGTATTTT
CDR3aa: CASSPETLAGWDTQYF

j_gene: TRBJ1-1
d_gene: .
v_gene: TRBV12-5
abundance: .
CDR3nt: TGTGCTAGTGGTTTTTACTACACTGAAGCTTTCTTT
CDR3aa: CASGFYYTEAFF

j_gene: TRBJ1-1
d_gene: .
v_gene: TRBV28
abundance: .
CDR3nt: TGTGCCAGCAGTGGACTGGACGGAAACATCGGTATGGCTGAAGCTTTCTTT
CDR3aa: CASSGLDGNIGMAEAFF

j_gene: TRBJ2-7
d_gene: TRBD2
v_gene: TRBV14
abundance: few
CDR3nt: TGTGCCAGCACCCCCTTGATAGGACTAGTCCCTTACGAGCAGTACTTC
CDR3aa: CASTPLIGLVPYEQYF

j_gene: TRBJ1-5
d_gene: .
v_gene: TRBV4-1
abundance: .
CDR3nt: TGCGCCAGCAGCCAAGGTACAGGGAATGGGGCGAGCAATCAGCCCCAGCATTTT
CDR3aa: CASSQGTGNGASNQPQHF

j_gene: TRBJ1-4
d_gene: .
v_gene: TRBV14
abundance: .
CDR3nt: TGTGCCAGCAGCAAACGAGGGAGTGGGCGAATTACAACTAATGAAAAACTGTTTTTT
CDR3aa: CASSKRGSGRITTNEKLFF

j_gene: TRBJ1-1
d_gene: .
v_gene: TRBV12-5
abundance: once
CDR3nt: TGTGCTAGGGCCAACAATCTGGGACATCTCACTGAAGCTTTCTTT
CDR3aa: CARANNLGHLTEAFF

j_gene: TRBJ2-1
d_gene: TRBD2
v_gene: TRBV7-2
abundance: .
CDR3nt: TGTGCCAGCAGCTCGGGACTAGCGCGCAATGAGCAGTTCTTC
CDR3aa: CASSSGLARNEQFF

j_gene: TRBJ1-1
d_gene: TRBD1
v_gene: TRBV29-1
abundance: .
CDR3nt: TGCAGCGTTGAGTTCCCGGGACAGAAGAACACTGAAGCTTTCTTT
CDR3aa: CSVEFPGQKNTEAFF

j_gene: TRBJ2-5
d_gene: .
v_gene: TRBV6-5
abundance: .
CDR3nt: TGTGCCAGCAGTTGCTCCCGAGAGACCCAGTACTTC
CDR3aa: CASSCSRETQYF

j_gene: TRBJ2-3
d_gene: .
v_gene: TRBV28
abundance: .
CDR3nt: TGTGCCAGCAACAGAATCCCGGGGGAGACCTGGGGTCACACAGATACGCAGTATTTT
CDR3aa: CASNRIPGETWGHTDTQYF

j_gene: TRBJ2-1
d_gene: .
v_gene: TRBV6-4
abundance: .
CDR3nt: TGTGCCAGCAGTGACGGGGCTAGAGGTCGCAATGAGCAGTTCTTC
CDR3aa: CASSDGARGRNEQFF

j_gene: TRBJ2-3
d_gene: TRBD2
v_gene: TRBV6-5
abundance: .
CDR3nt: TGTGCCAGCAGTTACTCCCTAGCGGGGGCCACAGATACGCAGTATTTT
CDR3aa: CASSYSLAGATDTQYF

j_gene: TRBJ2-1
d_gene: .
v_gene: TRBV7-3
abundance: .
CDR3nt: TGTGCCAGCAGCCCCCGAAACAGGGGGGGAAGAGACAATGAGCAGTTCTTC
CDR3aa: CASSPRNRGGRDNEQFF

j_gene: TRBJ2-6
d_gene: TRBD1
v_gene: TRBV7-6
abundance: .
CDR3nt: TGTGCCAGCAGCGTTCCCAGGGGGCACTCCTTCTCTGGGGCCAACGTCCTGACTTTC
CDR3aa: CASSVPRGHSFSGANVLTF

j_gene: TRBJ1-2
d_gene: TRBD1
v_gene: TRBV2
abundance: .
CDR3nt: TGTGCCAGCAGTGAAGCGGAGGGACAGGGGCCTTCCTACACCTTC
CDR3aa: CASSEAEGQGPSYTF

j_gene: TRBJ1-5
d_gene: .
v_gene: TRBV2
abundance: .
CDR3nt: TGTGCCAGCGACCCCCGGATGGGACAAGATAGTCAGCCCCAGCATTTT
CDR3aa: CASDPRMGQDSQPQHF

j_gene: TRBJ2-3
d_gene: TRBD2
v_gene: TRBV10-2
abundance: .
CDR3nt: TGCGCCAGCAGTGAGTCGGGACTAGCGGACTCGGACGATACGCAGTATTTT
CDR3aa: CASSESGLADSDDTQYF

j_gene: TRBJ2-2
d_gene: .
v_gene: TRBV4-1
abundance: .
CDR3nt: TGCGCCAGCAGCCAAGATCTTCGAGGGGAGGACACCCTCACCGGGGAGCTGTTTTTT
CDR3aa: CASSQDLRGEDTLTGELFF

j_gene: TRBJ1-1
d_gene: .
v_gene: TRBV2
abundance: .
CDR3nt: TGTGCCAGCAGCGCCGACATGAACACTGAAGCTTTCTTT
CDR3aa: CASSADMNTEAFF

j_gene: TRBJ2-5
d_gene: .
v_gene: TRBV5-6
abundance: .
CDR3nt: TGTGCCAGCAGCTTTAGCGATGAGACCCAGTACTTC
CDR3aa: CASSFSDETQYF

j_gene: TRBJ1-2
d_gene: .
v_gene: TRBV10-3
abundance: .
CDR3nt: TGTGCCATCAGTGCCCGACCAGGGTCCGGCTACACCTTC
CDR3aa: CAISARPGSGYTF

j_gene: TRBJ2-5
d_gene: TRBD2
v_gene: TRBV5-1
abundance: .
CDR3nt: TGCGCCAGCAGCTTGGTGGGGGGGGTGGTCCAAGAGACCCAGTACTTC
CDR3aa: CASSLVGGVVQETQYF

j_gene: TRBJ2-7
d_gene: .
v_gene: TRBV7-7
abundance: .
CDR3nt: TGTGCTAGCAGCTTAGGGGCAGGATCCTACGAGCAGTACTTC
CDR3aa: CASSLGAGSYEQYF

j_gene: TRBJ1-6
d_gene: .
v_gene: TRBV15
abundance: .
CDR3nt: TGTGCCACCAGCAGGAGAAAACCAGGGAAAGGTAGCCCCCTCCACTTT
CDR3aa: CATSRRKPGKGSPLHF

j_gene: TRBJ1-2
d_gene: .
v_gene: TRBV11-2
abundance: once
CDR3nt: TGTGCCAGCAGCTTAGATCGGGAAGGGCTGGGGATTAACTATGGCTACACCTTC
CDR3aa: CASSLDREGLGINYGYTF

j_gene: TRBJ2-3
d_gene: TRBD2
v_gene: TRBV23-1
abundance: .
CDR3nt: TGCGCCAGCAGTCCACCGGGACTAGTCGCAGATACGCAGTATTTT
CDR3aa: CASSPPGLVADTQYF

j_gene: TRBJ1-2
d_gene: .
v_gene: TRBV29-1
abundance: .
CDR3nt: TGCAGCGTTGAGTCACAGGGAAACTATGGCTACACCTTC
CDR3aa: CSVESQGNYGYTF

j_gene: TRBJ1-5
d_gene: .
v_gene: TRBV19
abundance: .
CDR3nt: TGTGCCAGTAGTACAGGGCTTGGCAATCAGCCCCAGCATTTT
CDR3aa: CASSTGLGNQPQHF

j_gene: TRBJ2-5
d_gene: TRBD2
v_gene: TRBV7-2
abundance: once
CDR3nt: TGTGCCAGCAGCTTAGTGGGCCTAGCGGACGAAGAGACCCAGTACTTC
CDR3aa: CASSLVGLADEETQYF

j_gene: TRBJ1-2
d_gene: .
v_gene: TRBV11-2
abundance: .
CDR3nt: TGTGCCAGCAGCGACCCGGCCCCTTCCAGGGAAGTCTACACCTTC
CDR3aa: CASSDPAPSREVYTF

j_gene: TRBJ1-2
d_gene: TRBD1
v_gene: TRBV15
abundance: few
CDR3nt: TGTGCCACCAAGAGAGTGGACAGGGGTACCTACGGTGGCTACACCTTC
CDR3aa: CATKRVDRGTYGGYTF

j_gene: TRBJ2-3
d_gene: .
v_gene: TRBV4-1
abundance: .
CDR3nt: TGCGCCAGCAGCCAAGATTCTGGCACAGATACGCAGTATTTT
CDR3aa: CASSQDSGTDTQYF

j_gene: TRBJ2-7
d_gene: TRBD2
v_gene: TRBV11-2
abundance: .
CDR3nt: TGTGCCAGCAGCTTAGTCCGGGAGGGGCGCGGGGGGGCATACGAGCAGTACTTC
CDR3aa: CASSLVREGRGGAYEQYF

j_gene: TRBJ1-4
d_gene: TRBD1
v_gene: TRBV23-1
abundance: once
CDR3nt: TGCGCCAGCACTCCGACAGGGGCCCCTATGCAACTGTTTTTT
CDR3aa: CASTPTGAPMQLFF

j_gene: TRBJ2-1
d_gene: .
v_gene: TRBV2
abundance: once
CDR3nt: TGTGCCAGTTTACAGGGACTATATTATGAGCAGTTCTTC
CDR3aa: CASLQGLYYEQFF

j_gene: TRBJ1-5
d_gene: TRBD1
v_gene: TRBV5-4
abundance: .
CDR3nt: TGTGCCAGCAGCCGCGGGACAGAAGATCAGCCCCAGCATTTT
CDR3aa: CASSRGTEDQPQHF

j_gene: TRBJ1-1
d_gene: TRBD1
v_gene: TRBV9
abundance: .
CDR3nt: TGTGCCAGCAGCGTAGGGTGGGCAGGGACAGCTATGAACACTGAAGCTTTCTTT
CDR3aa: CASSVGWAGTAMNTEAFF

j_gene: TRBJ1-2
d_gene: .
v_gene: TRBV14
abundance: .
CDR3nt: TGTGCCAGCAGCCAAGATAAGGCAGGGGCAAGGGGTAACTATGGCTACACCTTC
CDR3aa: CASSQDKAGARGNYGYTF

j_gene: TRBJ2-1
d_gene: .
v_gene: TRBV7-8
abundance: .
CDR3nt: TGTGCCAGCAGCTCCGACCCTCCCAGGGTTTCCTACAATGAGCAGTTCTTC
CDR3aa: CASSSDPPRVSYNEQFF

j_gene: TRBJ2-6
d_gene: TRBD1
v_gene: TRBV11-2
abundance: .
CDR3nt: TGTGCCAGCAGCTTCGAAGAGACAGGGGCAGGCTCTGGGGCCAACGTCCTGACTTTC
CDR3aa: CASSFEETGAGSGANVLTF

j_gene: TRBJ2-3
d_gene: .
v_gene: TRBV5-1
abundance: .
CDR3nt: TGCGCCAGCAGGTATACAGATACGCAGTATTTT
CDR3aa: CASRYTDTQYF

j_gene: TRBJ1-1
d_gene: .
v_gene: TRBV4-3
abundance: .
CDR3nt: TGCGCCAGCAGCCAAGATGAGGGTACTGAAGCTTTCTTT
CDR3aa: CASSQDEGTEAFF

j_gene: TRBJ2-5
d_gene: .
v_gene: TRBV4-1
abundance: .
CDR3nt: TGCGCCAGCAGCCAAGTCAGAGACCCCGGCGGGGAGACCCAGTACTTC
CDR3aa: CASSQVRDPGGETQYF

j_gene: TRBJ2-4
d_gene: .
v_gene: TRBV19
abundance: .
CDR3nt: TGTGCCAGTAGTCACCACAGGGGACTAGCCAAAAACATTCAGTACTTC
CDR3aa: CASSHHRGLAKNIQYF

j_gene: TRBJ1-1
d_gene: .
v_gene: TRBV5-6
abundance: .
CDR3nt: TGTGCCAGCAGTTTAGGGACACCCAATGAAGCTTTCTTT
CDR3aa: CASSLGTPNEAFF

j_gene: TRBJ1-1
d_gene: .
v_gene: TRBV19
abundance: few
CDR3nt: TGTGCCAGTAGTATTGAGGTTCGAGCCGGGAAGGCTGAAGCTTTCTTT
CDR3aa: CASSIEVRAGKAEAFF

j_gene: TRBJ2-7
d_gene: .
v_gene: TRBV9
abundance: .
CDR3nt: TGTGCCAGCAGTGTCAATCCTGGACAGAACCCTATCTACGAGCAGTACTTC
CDR3aa: CASSVNPGQNPIYEQYF

j_gene: TRBJ1-2
d_gene: .
v_gene: TRBV11-1
abundance: once
CDR3nt: TGTGCCAGCAGCCCGGGACGAGGGGAGGACTATGGCTACACCTTC
CDR3aa: CASSPGRGEDYGYTF

j_gene: TRBJ1-2
d_gene: .
v_gene: TRBV6-1
abundance: .
CDR3nt: TGTGCCAGCAGTGAACGACTGACCTCCTATGGCTACACCTTC
CDR3aa: CASSERLTSYGYTF

j_gene: TRBJ1-2
d_gene: TRBD1
v_gene: TRBV19
abundance: .
CDR3nt: TGTGCCAGTAGTATAAGGGACAACCGGGACAGGGGGAAGGCAAACTATGGCTACACCTTC
CDR3aa: CASSIRDNRDRGKANYGYTF

j_gene: TRBJ2-7
d_gene: TRBD1
v_gene: TRBV5-1
abundance: .
CDR3nt: TGCGCCAGCAGCAGACAGGGAGAGATATACTACGAGCAGTACTTC
CDR3aa: CASSRQGEIYYEQYF

j_gene: TRBJ2-3
d_gene: .
v_gene: TRBV15
abundance: once
CDR3nt: TGTGCCACCAGCAGAGATCTCCGGACAGCTAGCACAGATACGCAGTATTTT
CDR3aa: CATSRDLRTASTDTQYF

j_gene: TRBJ2-7
d_gene: TRBD1
v_gene: TRBV19
abundance: .
CDR3nt: TGTGCCAGTAGTATTCGACAGGGGCGGGCCCCCTTCTCCTACGAGCAGTACTTC
CDR3aa: CASSIRQGRAPFSYEQYF

j_gene: TRBJ1-5
d_gene: .
v_gene: TRBV6-1
abundance: .
CDR3nt: TGTGCCAGCAGTCAGGCAGGGGTTCGCGGTCAGCCCCAGCATTTT
CDR3aa: CASSQAGVRGQPQHF

j_gene: TRBJ2-3
d_gene: .
v_gene: TRBV28
abundance: .
CDR3nt: TGTGCCAGCAGTTTACCCCGGGCTAGCCATTGCACAGATACGCAGTATTTT
CDR3aa: CASSLPRASHCTDTQYF

j_gene: TRBJ2-6
d_gene: .
v_gene: TRBV4-3
abundance: .
CDR3nt: TGCGCCAGCGGCCCGTTTGGGGGGATCTCTGGGGCCAACGTCCTGACTTTC
CDR3aa: CASGPFGGISGANVLTF

j_gene: TRBJ2-7
d_gene: TRBD1
v_gene: TRBV19
abundance: .
CDR3nt: TGTGCCAGTAGTTTAGGACAGGGGATGTCCTACGAGCAGTACTTC
CDR3aa: CASSLGQGMSYEQYF

j_gene: TRBJ2-7
d_gene: .
v_gene: TRBV27
abundance: once
CDR3nt: TGTGCCAGCAGCCCTAGGGACACAACCTACGAGCAGTACTTC
CDR3aa: CASSPRDTTYEQYF